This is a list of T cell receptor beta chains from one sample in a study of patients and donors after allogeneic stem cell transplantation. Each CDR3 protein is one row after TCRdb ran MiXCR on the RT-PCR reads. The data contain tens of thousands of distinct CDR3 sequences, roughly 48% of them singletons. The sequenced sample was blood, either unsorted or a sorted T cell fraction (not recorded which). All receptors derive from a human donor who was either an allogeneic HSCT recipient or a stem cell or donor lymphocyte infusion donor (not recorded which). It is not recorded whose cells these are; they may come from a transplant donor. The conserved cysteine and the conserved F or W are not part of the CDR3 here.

ASSQGPAATNEKLF,14,TRBV4-3,TRBJ1-4
ASSFGSGRDWNQPQH,15,TRBV7-2,TRBJ1-5
ASSSDGGGNQPQH,13,TRBV7-2,TRBJ1-5
ASSLRSGSSYNEQF,14,TRBV7-3,TRBJ2-1
ASSSGHVPDTIY,12,TRBV12-3/TRBV12-4,TRBJ1-3
ASSSSSTYEQY,11,TRBV28,TRBJ2-7
ASSPRVQGTEAF,12,TRBV7-9,TRBJ1-1
ASRPTGTGGNQPQH,14,TRBV12-3/TRBV12-4,TRBJ1-5
ASSYSWLARETQY,13,TRBV6-2/TRBV6-3,TRBJ2-5
ASSFRVAGAETQY,13,TRBV12-3/TRBV12-4,TRBJ2-5
ASGLNPGGDTEAF,13,TRBV12-5,TRBJ1-1
ASSEGRGSYNEQF,13,TRBV6-1,TRBJ2-1
ATSDHGQGDQPQH,13,TRBV24-1,TRBJ1-5
ASSLIGQGGNQPQH,14,TRBV12-3/TRBV12-4,TRBJ1-5
ASGLDLPRQF,10,TRBV12-5,TRBJ2-1
ASSPNKGAAYEQY,13,TRBV4-3,TRBJ2-7
SARGGADNYGYT,12,TRBV20-1,TRBJ1-2
ASSPLPGDTQY,11,TRBV2,TRBJ2-3
ASSYGTVSGNTIY,13,TRBV6-5,TRBJ1-3
ASSYGGGDEKLF,12,TRBV6-5,TRBJ1-4